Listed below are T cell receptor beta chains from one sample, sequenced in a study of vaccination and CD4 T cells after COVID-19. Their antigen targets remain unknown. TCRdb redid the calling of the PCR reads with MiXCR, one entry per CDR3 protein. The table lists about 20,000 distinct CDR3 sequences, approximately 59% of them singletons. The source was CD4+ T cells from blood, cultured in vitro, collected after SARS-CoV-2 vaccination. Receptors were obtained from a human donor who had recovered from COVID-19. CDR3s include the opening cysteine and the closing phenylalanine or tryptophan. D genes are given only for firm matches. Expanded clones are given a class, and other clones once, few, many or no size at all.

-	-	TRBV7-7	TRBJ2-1	TGTGCCAGCAGCTTAGGAGAATCCTACAATGAGCAGTTCTTC	CASSLGESYNEQFF
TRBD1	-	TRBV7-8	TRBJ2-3	TGTGCCAGCAGCCTCCCCGGGGGACAGGGGTGGAGTGGCACAGATACGCAGTATTTT	CASSLPGGQGWSGTDTQYF
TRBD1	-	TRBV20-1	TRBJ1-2	TGCAGTGCTAGAGGGGGACAGGGCAGTGACTATGGCTACACCTTC	CSARGGQGSDYGYTF
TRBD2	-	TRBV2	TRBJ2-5	TGTGCCAGCAGCCCGGGACTAGCGGATGAGACCCAGTACTTC	CASSPGLADETQYF
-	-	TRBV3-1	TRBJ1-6	TGTGCCAGCAGCCAAAGGGCAGGGGCGAATTCACCCCTCCACTTT	CASSQRAGANSPLHF
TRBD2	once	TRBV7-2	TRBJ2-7	TGTGCCAGCAGCTCCGGACTAGCGCTGACCTCCGAGCAGTACTTC	CASSSGLALTSEQYF
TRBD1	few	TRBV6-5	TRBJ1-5	TGTGCCAGCAGTTATACAGGGGATCAGCCCCAGCATTTT	CASSYTGDQPQHF
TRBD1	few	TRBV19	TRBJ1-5	TGTGCCAGTAGTGAACGACAGGGGATGGGCAATCAGCCCCAGCATTTT	CASSERQGMGNQPQHF
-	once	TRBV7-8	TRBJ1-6	TGTGCCAGCAGCCCGAGGGGGGTTCTAGGTAATTCACCCCTCCACTTT	CASSPRGVLGNSPLHF
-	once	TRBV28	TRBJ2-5	TGTGCCAGCAGGCTACAGGGTCGAGAGACCCAGTACTTC	CASRLQGRETQYF
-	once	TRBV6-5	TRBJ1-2	TGTGCCAGCAGTTACTCGACGGGACGTGGCTACACCTTC	CASSYSTGRGYTF
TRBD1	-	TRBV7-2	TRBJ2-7	TGTGCCAGCAGCTTCGTGGGACAGAAATACGAGCAGTACTTC	CASSFVGQKYEQYF
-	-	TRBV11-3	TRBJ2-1	TGTGCCAGCAGCACAGGGATTTCCTACAATGAGCAGTTCTTC	CASSTGISYNEQFF
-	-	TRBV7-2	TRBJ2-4	TGTGCCAGCAGCTTAGCGGGGGCAGTTACCCATCCCAAAAACATTCAGTACTTC	CASSLAGAVTHPKNIQYF
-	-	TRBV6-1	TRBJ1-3	TGTGCCAGCAAGTTCGGCAGGGAATGGTCTGGAAACACCATATATTTT	CASKFGREWSGNTIYF
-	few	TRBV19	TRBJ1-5	TGTGCCAGTAGTATAGCCGCGGACCGTTCTCTTGGTCCCCAGCATTTT	CASSIAADRSLGPQHF
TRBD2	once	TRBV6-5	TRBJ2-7	TGTGCCAGCAGTTACTCAATGGCTAGCGGGAGCTACGAGCAGTACTTC	CASSYSMASGSYEQYF
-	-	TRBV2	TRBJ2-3	TGTGCCAGCAGTGAAGCGGGGCGCGGTTTCGGCTTCTTTCGCACAGATACGCAGTATTTT	CASSEAGRGFGFFRTDTQYF
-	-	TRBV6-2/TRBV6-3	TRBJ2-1	TGTGCCAGCAGTCACCGAGACAATGAGCAGTTCTTC	CASSHRDNEQFF
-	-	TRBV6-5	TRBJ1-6	TGTGCCAGCAGTTACTCCCCCGGCCGGAGTACTTCACCCCTCCACTTT	CASSYSPGRSTSPLHF
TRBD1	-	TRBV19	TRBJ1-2	TGTGCCACGATCCGGGACAGGGGTGGCTACACCTTC	CATIRDRGGYTF
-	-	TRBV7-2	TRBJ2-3	TGTGCCAGCAGCTTAATTGTAACAGATACGCAGTATTTT	CASSLIVTDTQYF
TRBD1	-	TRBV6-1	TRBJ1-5	TGTGCCAGCAGCGTTACCGGGACAGGGTCGTATCAGCCCCAGCATTTT	CASSVTGTGSYQPQHF
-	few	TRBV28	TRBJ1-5	TGTGCCAGCACCGACGGGGGTTATAGCAATCAGCCCCAGCATTTT	CASTDGGYSNQPQHF
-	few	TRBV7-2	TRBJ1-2	TGTGCCAGCAGCTCGACGGGGTTTGGAGGCTACACCTTC	CASSSTGFGGYTF
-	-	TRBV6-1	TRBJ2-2	TGTGCCAGCAAAGACAGGCCGGGCACCGGGGAGCTGTTTTTT	CASKDRPGTGELFF
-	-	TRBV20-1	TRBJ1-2	TGCAGTGCTAGAACCTCGGGTTCGGCCCTAAACACCTTC	CSARTSGSALNTF
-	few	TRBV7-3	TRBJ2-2	TGTGCCAGCAGCTTAAGGCGTAGCACCGGGGAGCTGTTTTTT	CASSLRRSTGELFF
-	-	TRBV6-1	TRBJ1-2	TGTGCCAGCAGTAAATCTAAGGGAGGAGGCTACACCTTC	CASSKSKGGGYTF
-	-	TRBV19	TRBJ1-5	TGTGCCAGTACCCAACCGGGACAAGCTAGCAATCAGCCCCCGCATTTT	CASTQPGQASNQPPHF
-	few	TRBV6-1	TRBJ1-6	TGTGCCAGCAGTCCCGAGGGTTCACCCCTCCACTTT	CASSPEGSPLHF
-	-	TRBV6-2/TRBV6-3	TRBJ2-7	TGTGCCAGCACCTCCTCCGCTTGGACCTACGAGCAGTACTTC	CASTSSAWTYEQYF
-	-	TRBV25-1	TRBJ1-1	TGTGCCAGCAGTGAAGTCTCCCCCCTTACGAACACTGAAGCTTTCTTT	CASSEVSPLTNTEAFF
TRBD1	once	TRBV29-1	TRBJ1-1	TGCAGCGTAAACAGGGGTTGGAACACTGAAGCTTTCTTT	CSVNRGWNTEAFF
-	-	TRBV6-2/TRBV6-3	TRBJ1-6	TGTGCCAGCAGGAACGGGGACCCCGGTTCACCCCTCCACTTT	CASRNGDPGSPLHF
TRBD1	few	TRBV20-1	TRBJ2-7	TGCAGTGCTAGCTGGAACAGGGGCGCCTACGAGCAGTACTTC	CSASWNRGAYEQYF
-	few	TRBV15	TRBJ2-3	TGTGCCACCAGCAGAGGGGATGGGGCTCTCGCTACGCAGTATTTT	CATSRGDGALATQYF
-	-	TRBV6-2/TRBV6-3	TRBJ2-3	TGTGCCAGCAGTACCGTTGGGGGGCCGACAGATACGCAGTATTTT	CASSTVGGPTDTQYF
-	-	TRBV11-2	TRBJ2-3	TGTGCCAGCAGCACGAATGTTGGGGGCGCGCAGACGCAGTATTTT	CASSTNVGGAQTQYF
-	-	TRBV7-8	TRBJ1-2	TGTGCCAGCAGCTTAGCGGAGAGGCAGAACTATGGCTACACCTTC	CASSLAERQNYGYTF
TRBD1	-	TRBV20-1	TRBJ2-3	TGCAGTGCTAGAGAAAAGGGACAGGGAGGGACAGATACGCAGTATTTT	CSAREKGQGGTDTQYF
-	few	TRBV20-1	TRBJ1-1	TGCAGTGCAAAGGGGTGGGTGTCCCAGGCTGAAGCTTTCTTT	CSAKGWVSQAEAFF
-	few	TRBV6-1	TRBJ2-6	TGTGCCAGCAGAGATGGAGGGCCTGGGGCCAACGTCCTGACTTTC	CASRDGGPGANVLTF
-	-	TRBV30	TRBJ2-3	TGTGCCTGGAGTGTAGATAGGGGAAATACGCAGTATTTT	CAWSVDRGNTQYF
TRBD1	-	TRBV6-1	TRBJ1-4	TGTGCCAGCAGTCCGGGGACAGGGGTTGAAAAACTGTTTTTT	CASSPGTGVEKLFF
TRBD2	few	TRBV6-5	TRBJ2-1	TGTGCCAGCAGTTACCCAGCGGGAGAAAATGAGCAGTTCTTC	CASSYPAGENEQFF
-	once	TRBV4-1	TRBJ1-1	TGCGCCAGCAGCCAAGATCCGTTTCAAAAAGCTTTCTTT	CASSQDPFQKAFF
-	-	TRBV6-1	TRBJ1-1	TGTGCCAGCAACAGAGATGAAGCTTTCTTT	CASNRDEAFF
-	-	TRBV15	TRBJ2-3	TGTGCCACCAGCAGAGCACAGGGCTCAGATACGCAGTATTTT	CATSRAQGSDTQYF
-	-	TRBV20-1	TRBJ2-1	TGCAGTGCCGCGCCCCTGGGAGAGTTCGCCTACAATGAGCAGTTCTTC	CSAAPLGEFAYNEQFF
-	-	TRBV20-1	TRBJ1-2	TGCAGTGCACCGGACAGTAGGTGGGGATTTGACTATGGCTACACCTTC	CSAPDSRWGFDYGYTF
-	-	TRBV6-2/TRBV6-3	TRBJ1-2	TGTGCCAGCAGTCAAGGCGGGCGCGGAGGCTACACCTTC	CASSQGGRGGYTF
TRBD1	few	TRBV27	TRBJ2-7	TGTGCCAGCAGTTTACGGCAGGGGGCCTACGAGCAGTACTTC	CASSLRQGAYEQYF
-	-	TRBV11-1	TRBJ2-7	TGTGCCAGCAGCCCGGGACCTGCCAACGAGCAGTACTTC	CASSPGPANEQYF
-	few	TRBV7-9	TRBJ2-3	TGTGCCAGCAGCTCTAACCCCCCGGCAGATACGCAGTATTTT	CASSSNPPADTQYF